One TCR beta chain is described in this entry. With 60 Vbeta and 13 Jbeta primers, the PCR was carried out. Profiling relied on immunoSEQ multiplex PCR, and the TCRdb table lists in-frame clones only, not all of them. Of 130,000 or so clones in the sample, about three quarters are singletons; the top ten hold under 2%. The V end lost 4 bases, the J end lost 6 bases, and 21 bases lay between the germline ends. The CDR3 has 16 amino acids. Germline V gives CDR1 LGHNT, CDR2 FRNRAP. These data are taken from a study of cytomegalovirus exposure and HLA in healthy donors. This chain uses TRBV12-5 with TRBJ1-1; D uncertain. Sequenced material: PBMCs. The sequence derives from a female donor in good health and CMV-seronegative. The CDR3 spells CASGSARAGTLSEAFF. The CDR3 nucleotides are TGTGCTAGTGGTTCCGCCCGGGCGGGCACCCTCTCTGAAGCTTTCTTT.